This paragraph covers one T cell receptor beta chain sequence. This record comes from a study of early T cells in non-severe SARS-CoV-2 infection. TCRdb reanalysed the 5' RACE reads using MiXCR and keeps one entry per CDR3 protein. The table lists 45,000 to 55,000 distinct CDR3 sequences, more than 9% of them singletons. With 6 bases removed from V and 4 bases from J, the gap between germline ends came to 6 bases. The CDR3 runs to 11 residues. Germline V gene data show CDR1 as WSHSY and CDR2 as SAAADI. The specimen sequenced was whole blood. The rearrangement joins TRBV10-2 to TRBJ2-5; D remains ambiguous. The origin of this receptor is an adult who was a healthcare worker with PCR-confirmed SARS-CoV-2 infection or an uninfected control (not recorded which). The CDR3 sequence: CASRILETQYF. As DNA, the CDR3 is TGCGCCAGCAGAATCCTAGAGACCCAGTACTTC.